The clone carrying this T cell receptor beta chain was counted a few times. Germline V gene sequence: CDR1 SQVTM, CDR2 ANQGSEA. The CDR3 covers 15 residues. V trimming: 4 bases; J trimming: 2 bases; junction bases outside the gene matches: 7. This entry is derived from a study of T-cell reconstitution after alpha-beta-depleted transplantation in children. A TCRbeta library incorporating unique molecular identifiers was prepared. MiXCR was run by TCRdb on the PCR reads, yielding one entry per CDR3 protein. Among fewer than 400,000 distinct CDR3 sequences listed, roughly 22% were seen once. The origin of this receptor is a human donor who donated a stem cell graft to a child with acute myeloid leukemia. V is TRBV29-1 and J is TRBJ2-4; the match to TRBD1 covers 8 bases. Sequencing was performed on PBMCs from the stem cell graft donor, taken from the stem cell graft. In DNA, the CDR3 is TGCAGCGTTGCAGGGGGCTCCCTCCCCAAAAACATTCAGTACTTC. Amino acids: CSVAGGSLPKNIQYF.